The clone carrying this T cell receptor beta chain was recorded many times. Antigen unknown. This record belongs to a study of T cells in Graves' hyperthyroidism and ophthalmopathy. Findings and limits, study-wide: Among thyroid clonotypes expanded above 0.001, most also appeared in blood.

Amplified TCR beta CDR3 regions came from RNA transcripts. HTBI primers drove first-round RT-PCR of the TCR CDR3. TCRdb ran MiXCR on the multiplex PCR reads and lists one entry per CDR3 protein. The table has approximately 400,000 distinct CDR3 sequences, less than 20% seen once. This CDR3 is 15 amino acids long. Germline loops: CDR1 SEHNR, CDR2 FQNEAQ (reference sequence). With V trimmed by 4 bases and J by 5 bases, 6 bases remained unmatched. The origin of this receptor is a man aged 18 to 30 with Graves' ophthalmopathy. Material for sequencing was blood. This chain connects TRBV7-9 to TRBJ1-5; 9 nucleotides align to TRBD1. The CDR3 spells CASSSFGDRDQPQHF. The CDR3 nucleotides are TGTGCCAGCAGCTCTTTCGGGGACAGGGATCAGCCCCAGCATTTT.